This entry describes one T cell receptor (beta chain). The data belong to a study of Ad26.COV2.S vaccination and SARS-CoV-2 variants. Treatment meaning: around 19 received Ad26.COV2.S at low or high dose, single or two shots; five or six received placebo; per-sample allocation not given. Collection of samples fell on day 63 after the first vaccine or placebo injection. Germline lookup yields CDR1 SQVTM and CDR2 ANQGSEA. The V end lost 3 bases, the J end lost 11 bases, and 13 bases lay between the germline ends. The CDR3 has 11 residues. Sequencing used immunoSEQ multiplex PCR; TCRdb keeps in-frame clones, though not all of them. The sample has 300,000 to 450,000 clones; about 85% are singletons.

The clonotype originates from a person between 18 and 60 years old who received the Ad26.COV2.S COVID-19 vaccine or a placebo. This specimen was peripheral blood, taken in a trial of Ad26.COV2.S vaccine versus placebo. The rearrangement uses TRBV29-1 and TRBJ1-1; D ambiguous. The CDR3 nucleotides read TGCAGCGTTGAGAACGGGGAACGGGCTTTCTTT. Its translation is CSVENGERAFF.